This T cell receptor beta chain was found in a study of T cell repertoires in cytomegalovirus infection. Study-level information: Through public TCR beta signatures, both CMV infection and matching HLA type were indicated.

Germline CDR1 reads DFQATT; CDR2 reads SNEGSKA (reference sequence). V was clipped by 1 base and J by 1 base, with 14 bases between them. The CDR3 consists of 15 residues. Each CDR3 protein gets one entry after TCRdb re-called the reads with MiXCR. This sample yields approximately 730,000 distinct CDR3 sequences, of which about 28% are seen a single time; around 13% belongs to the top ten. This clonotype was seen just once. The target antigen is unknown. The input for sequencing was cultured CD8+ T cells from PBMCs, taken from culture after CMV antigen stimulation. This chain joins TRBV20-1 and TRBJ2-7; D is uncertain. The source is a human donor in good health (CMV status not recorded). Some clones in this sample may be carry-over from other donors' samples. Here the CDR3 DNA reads TGCAGTGCTAGAGGCGTCTCGGGTGAGTCCTACGAGCAGTACGTC. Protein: CSARGVSGESYEQYV.